The clone carrying this T cell receptor beta chain has more than one count but fewer than ten. Its antigen is currently unknown. The sample originates from a study of T-cell memory formation after mild COVID-19. Study-level information: Across donors, TCR clusters were largely donor specific. The study, taken as a whole, reports: Prior to infection, memory already included some responding clones, suggesting cross-reactive memory joined.

TCRdb re-analysed the 5' RACE reads in MiXCR, keeping a single row per CDR3 protein. The sample yields 550,000 to 700,000 distinct CDR3 sequences, roughly 17% seen once. The ends were cut back, 4 bases at V and 9 bases at J, with 26 bases in the middle. Germline V gene data show CDR1 as SGDLS and CDR2 as YYNGEE. The CDR3 is made up of 17 amino acids. Sample: PBMCs or a T cell subset sorted from them (not recorded which). This TCR was sampled from an adult woman who had mild COVID-19 (a few samples of this study predate the infection). Cell type and time point are not known. This sequence joins TRBV9 and TRBJ2-1; D tentatively fits TRBD1 or TRBD2 (5 bases each). This CDR3 is CASSPLGAGTVIGEQFF. In DNA form, the CDR3 reads TGTGCCAGCAGCCCGCTAGGGGCCGGGACCGTTATAGGTGAGCAGTTCTTC.